The source of this T cell receptor (beta chain) is a study of T cells after yellow fever vaccination. Study-wide findings and caveats: A small proportion of clonotypes was detected in both the CD4 and CD8 compartments.

The V gene end was trimmed by 1 base and the J gene end by 7 bases; junction bases not matched to a gene: 3. Germline-derived CDR1 and CDR2 are SGHVS and FQNEAQ. This CDR3 spans 14 amino acids. TCR cDNA was made by 5'RACE template switching, adding a universal primer site and UMIs. TCRdb re-analysed the 5' RACE reads in MiXCR, keeping a single row per CDR3 protein. The sample holds 85,000 to 100,000 distinct CDR3 sequences; roughly 6% are singletons and the top ten take over 40%. Notes on this clonotype: Its target is not known.

V is TRBV7-8 and J is TRBJ1-4; 7 bases line up with TRBD1. The TCR sequence derives from a man in his late teens or twenties who received the YFV17D yellow fever vaccine. This sample comprised CD8+ T cells sorted from PBMCs, obtained 10 days after the yellow fever booster vaccination. The CDR3 DNA reads TGTGCCAGCAGCTTAGACAGGGGATCTGAAAAACTGTTTTTT. Translating it yields CASSLDRGSEKLFF.